Listed below are T cell receptor beta chains from one sample, sequenced in a study of Ad26.COV2.S vaccination and SARS-CoV-2 variants. Clones were sequenced by immunoSEQ multiplex PCR, and TCRdb holds only the in-frame ones, with some missing. The sample has about 400,000 clones; around 89% are singletons. This sample comprised peripheral blood, obtained in a trial of Ad26.COV2.S vaccine versus placebo. The receptor source for this set is a person aged 18 to 65 who received the Ad26.COV2.S COVID-19 vaccine or a placebo. Both conserved end residues are part of each CDR3. D genes are given only for firm matches. Not all rows give a size; the values are once, few, many and, for expanded clones, a class.

-	TRBJ2-3	TRBV10-2	TRBD2	TGCGCCAGCAGGACCCTTCGGACTAGCTACGCAGATACGCAGTATTTT	CASRTLRTSYADTQYF
-	TRBJ1-3	TRBV9	TRBD1	TGTGCCAGCAGCCCCATGGACAGGGGCTCTGGAAACACCATATATTTT	CASSPMDRGSGNTIYF
-	TRBJ2-7	TRBV15	TRBD2	TGTGCCACCAGCCCGCAAGCGGGACTCCCCACGCAGTACTTC	CATSPQAGLPTQYF
-	TRBJ1-2	TRBV5-4	-	TGTGCCAGCAGCTTGGCGATAACCAGTAGGGAGGAAGGCTACACCTTC	CASSLAITSREEGYTF
-	TRBJ2-1	TRBV7-2	-	TGTGCCAGCAGCTTAGCGGGCTCGAATGAGCAGTTCTTC	CASSLAGSNEQFF
-	TRBJ2-1	TRBV27	-	TGTGCCAGCAGACCAACGGCCGGGAGCGAGTACAATGAGCAGTTCTTC	CASRPTAGSEYNEQFF
once	TRBJ2-1	TRBV28	-	TGTGCCAGCAGTTCATGGGGTGACAATGAGCAGTTCTTC	CASSSWGDNEQFF
-	TRBJ2-2	TRBV18	TRBD1	TGTGCCAGCTCACCTGACAGGGCCAACACCGGGGAGCTGTTTTTT	CASSPDRANTGELFF
-	TRBJ1-5	TRBV5-1	-	TGCGCCAGCAGCGCGGCTGGGACGGAGCCCCAGCATTTT	CASSAAGTEPQHF
-	TRBJ1-1	TRBV29-1	TRBD1	TGCAGCGGGAGACAGGGGAAGGTCGACACTGAAGCTTTCTTT	CSGRQGKVDTEAFF
once	TRBJ2-3	TRBV3-1/TRBV3-2	TRBD2	TGTGCCAGCAGCCAAACTAGCGGGAGGACAGATACGCAGTATTTT	CASSQTSGRTDTQYF
-	TRBJ1-2	TRBV5-4	TRBD1	TGTGCCAGCAGCTTGGGGGGACAGGGACTTAATGGCTACACCTTC	CASSLGGQGLNGYTF
-	TRBJ2-2	TRBV28	TRBD1	TGTGCCAGCAGTTTGCCTCCTCCGGGACAGGGGGCGCGGGAGACCGGGGAGCTGTTTTTT	CASSLPPPGQGARETGELFF
-	TRBJ2-2	TRBV7-9	TRBD2	TGTGCCAGCAGTCGGACTAGCGGGCAGAACACCGGGGAGCTGTTTTTT	CASSRTSGQNTGELFF
-	TRBJ2-7	TRBV4-1	-	TGCGCCAGCAGCCAAGTGGGACGAGATAGAAACTACGAGCAGTACTTC	CASSQVGRDRNYEQYF
-	TRBJ1-4	TRBV14	-	TGTGCCAGCAGCCACGGCCAGCAAAATGAAAAACTGTTTTTT	CASSHGQQNEKLFF
-	TRBJ2-2	TRBV25-1	-	TGTGCCAGCAGCTACGCAGGCACCGGGGAGCTGTTTTTT	CASSYAGTGELFF
-	TRBJ1-3	TRBV5-4	-	TGTGCCAGCAGCTTGGATACGCTACCCTCTGGAAACACCATATATTTT	CASSLDTLPSGNTIYF
-	TRBJ1-6	TRBV10-3	TRBD1	TGTGCCATCAGTGGACAGGGTTTCTCACCCCTCCACTTT	CAISGQGFSPLHF
once	TRBJ2-1	TRBV9	-	TGTGCCAGCAGCGTAGCTGGGGAGCCCTCCCTCGAGCAGTTCTTC	CASSVAGEPSLEQFF
once	TRBJ2-7	TRBV4-1	-	TGCGCCAGCAGCCAAGATTTTACTAGCATCTACGAGCAGTACTTC	CASSQDFTSIYEQYF
-	TRBJ1-2	TRBV18	-	TGTGCCAGCTCACCCCAATTACAGGCGACGCTGTATGGCTACACCTTC	CASSPQLQATLYGYTF
-	TRBJ2-7	TRBV6-5	-	TGTGCCAGCAGTTACACTCCGGGAGTGAGCTCCTACGAGCAGTACTTC	CASSYTPGVSSYEQYF
-	TRBJ1-5	TRBV7-8	-	TGTGCCAGCAGCTTAGACAGCAATCAGCCCCAGCATTTT	CASSLDSNQPQHF
-	TRBJ2-2	TRBV6-2/TRBV6-3	-	TGTGCCAGCAGTCGCCCGTCTAACCGGAACACCGGGGAGCTGTTTTTT	CASSRPSNRNTGELFF
-	TRBJ1-4	TRBV5-1	-	TGCGCCAGCAGCCGGCCAACTGACAGAAATGAAAAACTGTTTTTT	CASSRPTDRNEKLFF
-	TRBJ1-1	TRBV2	TRBD1	TGTGCCAGCAGTGAAGCGAGGTCAGGGGGAAAAGCTTTCTTT	CASSEARSGGKAFF
-	TRBJ1-2	TRBV28	TRBD1	TGTGCCAGCAGTTTCCCCCAGGGACAGGGCTATGGCTACACCTTC	CASSFPQGQGYGYTF
-	TRBJ2-1	TRBV12-3/TRBV12-4	TRBD1	TGTGCCAGCAGTCGGGACAGCCACAATGAGCAGTTCTTC	CASSRDSHNEQFF
-	TRBJ2-1	TRBV29-1	TRBD1	TGCAGCGTAGGGGACAGTAACTATGAGCAGTTCTTC	CSVGDSNYEQFF
-	TRBJ2-7	TRBV4-1	-	TGCGCCAGCAGCCAAGATTTTGCAGAATCCTACGAGCAGTACTTC	CASSQDFAESYEQYF
-	TRBJ2-1	TRBV14	-	TGTGCCAGCAGCCCAGGACTTATCCATGAGCAGTTCTTC	CASSPGLIHEQFF
-	TRBJ1-1	TRBV20-1	-	TGCAGTGCTAGACGAGACACTGAAGCTTTCTTT	CSARRDTEAFF
-	TRBJ1-5	TRBV12-3/TRBV12-4	TRBD1	TGTGCCAGCAGGCAGACAGGGGATCAGCCCCAGCATTTT	CASRQTGDQPQHF
-	TRBJ2-7	TRBV3-1/TRBV3-2	TRBD2	TGTGCCAGCAGGCAAACTAGCGGGGGCTACGAGCAGTACTTC	CASRQTSGGYEQYF